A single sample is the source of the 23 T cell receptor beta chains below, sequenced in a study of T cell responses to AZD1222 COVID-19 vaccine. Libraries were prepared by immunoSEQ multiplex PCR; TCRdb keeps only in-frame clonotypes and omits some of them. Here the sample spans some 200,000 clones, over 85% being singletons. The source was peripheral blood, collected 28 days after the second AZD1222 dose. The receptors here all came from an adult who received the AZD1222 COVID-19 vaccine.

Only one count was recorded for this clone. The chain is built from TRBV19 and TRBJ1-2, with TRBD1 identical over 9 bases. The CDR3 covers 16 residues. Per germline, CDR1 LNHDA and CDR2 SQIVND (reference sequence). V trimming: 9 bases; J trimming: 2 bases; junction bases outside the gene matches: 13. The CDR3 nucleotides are TGTGCCAGCTCTCCGGGACAGGGATTCGGGAACTATGGCTACACCTTC. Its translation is CASSPGQGFGNYGYTF.

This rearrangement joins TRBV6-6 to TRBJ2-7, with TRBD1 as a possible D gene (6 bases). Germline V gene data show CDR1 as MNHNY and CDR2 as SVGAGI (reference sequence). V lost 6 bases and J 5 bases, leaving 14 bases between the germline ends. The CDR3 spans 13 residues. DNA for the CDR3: TGTGCCAGCAGAGAACAGGGACGGAACGAGCAGTACTTC. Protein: CASREQGRNEQYF.

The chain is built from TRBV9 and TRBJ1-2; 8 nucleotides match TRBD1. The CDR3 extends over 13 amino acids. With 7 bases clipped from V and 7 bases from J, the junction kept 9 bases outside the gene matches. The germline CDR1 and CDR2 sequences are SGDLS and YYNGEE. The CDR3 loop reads CASGTGGAFGYTF. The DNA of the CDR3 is TGTGCCAGCGGAACAGGGGGGGCATTTGGCTACACCTTC.

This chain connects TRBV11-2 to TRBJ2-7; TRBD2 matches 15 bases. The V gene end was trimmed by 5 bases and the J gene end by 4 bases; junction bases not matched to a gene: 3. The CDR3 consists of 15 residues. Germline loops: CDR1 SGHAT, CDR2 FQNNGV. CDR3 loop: CASSRGTSGGYEQYF. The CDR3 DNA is TGTGCCAGCAGCCGGGGGACTAGCGGGGGGTACGAGCAGTACTTC.

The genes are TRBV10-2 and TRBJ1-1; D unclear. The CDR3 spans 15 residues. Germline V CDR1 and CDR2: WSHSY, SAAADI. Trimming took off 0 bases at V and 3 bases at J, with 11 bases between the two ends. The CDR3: CASSESLQAYTEAFF. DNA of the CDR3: TGCGCCAGCAGTGAGTCGTTGCAGGCCTACACTGAAGCTTTCTTT.

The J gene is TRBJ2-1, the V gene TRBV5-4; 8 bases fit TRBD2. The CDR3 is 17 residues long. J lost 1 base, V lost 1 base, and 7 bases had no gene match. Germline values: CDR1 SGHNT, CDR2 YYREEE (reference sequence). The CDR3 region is CASSLSAGGRSYNEQFF. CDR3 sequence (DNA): TGTGCCAGCAGCTTGTCGGCGGGGGGCCGGTCCTACAATGAGCAGTTCTTC.

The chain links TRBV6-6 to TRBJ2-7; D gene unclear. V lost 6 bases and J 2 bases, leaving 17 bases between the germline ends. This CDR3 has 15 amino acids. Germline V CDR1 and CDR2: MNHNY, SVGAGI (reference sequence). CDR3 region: CASSHVEIGPYEQYF. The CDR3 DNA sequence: TGTGCCAGCAGCCACGTAGAGATAGGCCCCTACGAGCAGTACTTC.

Written as DNA, the CDR3 is TGCGCCAGCAGCCAAGAAGCCCAGCACTCCTACGAGCAGTACTTC. It translates to CASSQEAQHSYEQYF. The V and J genes are TRBV4-3 and TRBJ2-7; no reliable D call. Trimming shortened V by 0 bases and J by 0 bases, and 9 bases separated the two germline ends. CDR1 and CDR2 from the germline V gene are LGHNA and YSLEER. The CDR3 is made up of 15 amino acids.

DNA for the CDR3: TGTGCCAGCAGTTACAAGACTCGGACTGAAGCTTTCTTT. Encoded protein: CASSYKTRTEAFF. J is TRBJ1-1 and V is TRBV6-5; D is unclear. There are 13 residues in the CDR3. V dropped 2 bases and J dropped 5 bases, with 9 bases sitting between them. Germline V gives CDR1 MNHEY, CDR2 SVGAGI.

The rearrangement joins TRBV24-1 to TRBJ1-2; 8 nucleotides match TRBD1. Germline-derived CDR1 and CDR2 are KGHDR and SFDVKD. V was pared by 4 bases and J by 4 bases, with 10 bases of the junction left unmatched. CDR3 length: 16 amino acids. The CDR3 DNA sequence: TGTGCCACCAGTGACCACGGACAGGGAGGCCCCTATGGCTACACCTTC. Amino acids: CATSDHGQGGPYGYTF.

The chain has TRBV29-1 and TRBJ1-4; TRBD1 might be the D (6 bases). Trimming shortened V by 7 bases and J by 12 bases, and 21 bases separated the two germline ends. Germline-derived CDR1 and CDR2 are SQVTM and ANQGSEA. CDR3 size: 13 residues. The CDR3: CSAGPGTPGELFF. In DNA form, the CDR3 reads TGCAGCGCTGGACCCGGGACACCCGGAGAACTGTTTTTT.

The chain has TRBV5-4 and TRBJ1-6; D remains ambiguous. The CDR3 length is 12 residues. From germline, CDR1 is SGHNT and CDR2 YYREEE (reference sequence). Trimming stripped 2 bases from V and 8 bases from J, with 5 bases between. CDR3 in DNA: TGTGCCAGCAGCTTTGAGTATTCACCCCTCCACTTT. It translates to CASSFEYSPLHF.

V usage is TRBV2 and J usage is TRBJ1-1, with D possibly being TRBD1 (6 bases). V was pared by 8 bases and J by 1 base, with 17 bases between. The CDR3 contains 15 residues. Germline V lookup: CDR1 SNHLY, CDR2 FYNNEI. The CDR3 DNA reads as TGTGCCAGCCAAGAGGTGAGGGGACAGAACACTGAAGCTTTCTTT. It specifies CASQEVRGQNTEAFF.

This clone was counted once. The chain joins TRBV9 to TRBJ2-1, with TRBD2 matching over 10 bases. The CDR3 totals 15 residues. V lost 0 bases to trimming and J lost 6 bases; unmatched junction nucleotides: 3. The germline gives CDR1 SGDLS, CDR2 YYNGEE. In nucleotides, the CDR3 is TGTGCCAGCAGCGTAGGAACTAGCGGGGCCAATGAGCAGTTCTTC. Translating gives CASSVGTSGANEQFF.

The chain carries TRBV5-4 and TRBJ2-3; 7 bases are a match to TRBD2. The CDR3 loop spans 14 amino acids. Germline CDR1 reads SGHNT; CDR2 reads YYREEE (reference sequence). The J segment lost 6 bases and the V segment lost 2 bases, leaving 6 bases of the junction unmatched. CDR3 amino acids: CASSFQRGADTQYF. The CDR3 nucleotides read TGTGCCAGCAGCTTTCAGCGGGGAGCGGATACGCAGTATTTT. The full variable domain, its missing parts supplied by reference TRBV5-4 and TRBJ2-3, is ETGVTQSPTHLIKTRGQQVTLRCSSQSGHNTVSWYQQALGQGPQFIFQYYREEENGRGNFPPRFSGLQFPNYSSELNVNALELDDSALYLCASSFQRGADTQYFGPGTRLTVL.

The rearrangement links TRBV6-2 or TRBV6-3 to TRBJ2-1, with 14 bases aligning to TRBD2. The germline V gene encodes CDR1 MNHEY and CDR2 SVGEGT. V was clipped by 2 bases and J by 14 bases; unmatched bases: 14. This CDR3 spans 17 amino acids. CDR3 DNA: TGTGCCAGCAGTTACCCCACCCTACGGACTAGCGGGGGGTTGGAGTTCTTC. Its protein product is CASSYPTLRTSGGLEFF.

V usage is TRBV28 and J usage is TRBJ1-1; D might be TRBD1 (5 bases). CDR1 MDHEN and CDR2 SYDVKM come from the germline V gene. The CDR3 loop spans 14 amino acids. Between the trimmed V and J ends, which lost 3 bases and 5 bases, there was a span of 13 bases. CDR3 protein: CASSLRSKGTEAFF. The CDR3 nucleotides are TGTGCCAGCAGTTTGAGGAGCAAGGGGACTGAAGCTTTCTTT.

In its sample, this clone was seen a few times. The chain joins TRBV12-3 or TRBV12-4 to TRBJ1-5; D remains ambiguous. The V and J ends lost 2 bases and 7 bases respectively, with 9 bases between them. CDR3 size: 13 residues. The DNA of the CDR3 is TGTGCCAGCAGTTTAAGGGAAGGGCAGCCCCAGCATTTT. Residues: CASSLREGQPQHF.

In DNA form, the CDR3 reads TGTGCCAGCAGTGTGATAGGGAGGGACACTGAAGCTTTCTTT. This gives the protein CASSVIGRDTEAFF. The chain links TRBV2 to TRBJ1-1; D is uncertain. V was clipped by 4 bases and J by 3 bases, with 12 bases between them. CDR3 size: 14 residues. Germline V gives CDR1 SNHLY, CDR2 FYNNEI.

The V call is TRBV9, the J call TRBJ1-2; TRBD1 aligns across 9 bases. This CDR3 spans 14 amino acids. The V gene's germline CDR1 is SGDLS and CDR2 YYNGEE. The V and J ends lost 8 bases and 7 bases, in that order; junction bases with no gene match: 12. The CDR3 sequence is CASSEGGTGSGYTF. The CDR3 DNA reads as TGTGCCAGTTCGGAGGGGGGGACAGGGTCTGGCTACACCTTC.

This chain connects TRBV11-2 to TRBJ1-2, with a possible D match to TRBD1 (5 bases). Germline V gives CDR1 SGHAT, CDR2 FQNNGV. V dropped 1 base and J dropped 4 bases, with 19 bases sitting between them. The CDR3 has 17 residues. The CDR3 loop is CASSLGPGPGTSYGYTF. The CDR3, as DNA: TGTGCCAGCAGCTTAGGTCCGGGGCCGGGGACTAGCTATGGCTACACCTTC. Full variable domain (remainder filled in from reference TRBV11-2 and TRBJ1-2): EAGVAQSPRYKIIEKRQSVAFWCNPISGHATLYWYQQILGQGPKLLIQFQNNGVVDDSQLPKDRFSAERLKGVDSTLKIQPAKLEDSAVYLCASSLGPGPGTSYGYTFGSGTRLTVV.

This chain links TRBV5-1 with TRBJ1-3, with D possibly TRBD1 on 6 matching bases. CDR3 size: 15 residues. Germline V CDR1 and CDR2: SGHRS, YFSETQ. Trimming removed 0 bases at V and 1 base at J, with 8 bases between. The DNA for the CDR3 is TGCGCCAGCAGCTTGGATCAGGGGTCTGGAAACACCATATATTTT. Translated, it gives CASSLDQGSGNTIYF.

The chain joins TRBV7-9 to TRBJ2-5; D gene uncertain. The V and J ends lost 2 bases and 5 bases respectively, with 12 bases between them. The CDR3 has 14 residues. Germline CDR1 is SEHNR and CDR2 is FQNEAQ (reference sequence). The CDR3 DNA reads TGTGCCAGCAGCTTATCAGGCAGTCGGGAGACCCAGTACTTC. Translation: CASSLSGSRETQYF.